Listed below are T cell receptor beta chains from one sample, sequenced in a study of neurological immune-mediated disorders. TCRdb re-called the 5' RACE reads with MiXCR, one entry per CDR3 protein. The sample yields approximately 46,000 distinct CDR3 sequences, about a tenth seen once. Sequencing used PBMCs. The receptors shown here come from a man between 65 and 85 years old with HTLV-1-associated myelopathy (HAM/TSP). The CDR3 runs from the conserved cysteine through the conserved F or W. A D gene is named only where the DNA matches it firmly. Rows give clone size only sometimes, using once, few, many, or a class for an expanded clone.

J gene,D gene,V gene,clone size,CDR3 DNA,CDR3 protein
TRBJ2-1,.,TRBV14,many,TGTGCCGGGCCGTCCGAACCCTACAATGAGCAGTTCTTC,CAGPSEPYNEQFF
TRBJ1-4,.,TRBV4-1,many,TGCGCCAGCAGCCAAGAGTCGCTCCCGGGGGGGCTTAATGAAAAACTGTTTTTT,CASSQESLPGGLNEKLFF
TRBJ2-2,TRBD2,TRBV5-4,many,TGTGCCAGCAATGCGGCGGGAGAACGTACCGGGGAGCTGTTTTTT,CASNAAGERTGELFF
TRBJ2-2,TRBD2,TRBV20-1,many,TGCAGTGCTAGAGCCAGACTAGCGAGCGCCGGGGAGCTGTTTTTT,CSARARLASAGELFF
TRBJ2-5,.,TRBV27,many,TGTGCCAGCCACCCGCCGGGAAGTCAAGAGACCCAGTACTTC,CASHPPGSQETQYF
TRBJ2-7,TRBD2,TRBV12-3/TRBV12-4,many,TGTGCCAGCACTGTGGGAGGGAAACCCTACGAGCAGTACTTC,CASTVGGKPYEQYF
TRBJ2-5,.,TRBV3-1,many,TGTGCCAGCAGCCAAGACCCGGGATGGGGATGGGCCCAGTACTTC,CASSQDPGWGWAQYF
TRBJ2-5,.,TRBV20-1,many,TGCAGTGCTACCGGGACGAAGCAAGAGACCCAGTACTTC,CSATGTKQETQYF
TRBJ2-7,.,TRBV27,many,TGTGCCAGCAGTTTACAGGGGGGTTCCCACGAGCAGTACTTC,CASSLQGGSHEQYF
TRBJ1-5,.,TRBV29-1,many,TGCAGCGTTGAAACACTGGATAGCAATCAGCCCCAGCATTTT,CSVETLDSNQPQHF
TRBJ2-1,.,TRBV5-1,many,TGCGCCAGCAGCTTGTGGAGGAGCCTTCACAATGAGCAGTTCTTC,CASSLWRSLHNEQFF
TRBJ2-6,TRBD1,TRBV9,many,TGTGCCAGCAGCGCGACAGGGTATGCTGGGGCCAACGTCCTGACTTTC,CASSATGYAGANVLTF
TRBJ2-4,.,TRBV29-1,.,TGCAGCGTTGATTGGGTAGGCATTCAGTACTTC,CSVDWVGIQYF
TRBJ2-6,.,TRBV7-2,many,TGTGCCAGCAGCTTAGAGGGTACTGGGGCCAACGTCCTGACTTTC,CASSLEGTGANVLTF
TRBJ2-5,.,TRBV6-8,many,TGTGCCAGCAGTTACACCGGCCAAGAGACCCAGTACTTC,CASSYTGQETQYF
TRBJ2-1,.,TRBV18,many,TGTGCCAGCTCACCTGCATCATCCGATGAGCAGTTCTTC,CASSPASSDEQFF